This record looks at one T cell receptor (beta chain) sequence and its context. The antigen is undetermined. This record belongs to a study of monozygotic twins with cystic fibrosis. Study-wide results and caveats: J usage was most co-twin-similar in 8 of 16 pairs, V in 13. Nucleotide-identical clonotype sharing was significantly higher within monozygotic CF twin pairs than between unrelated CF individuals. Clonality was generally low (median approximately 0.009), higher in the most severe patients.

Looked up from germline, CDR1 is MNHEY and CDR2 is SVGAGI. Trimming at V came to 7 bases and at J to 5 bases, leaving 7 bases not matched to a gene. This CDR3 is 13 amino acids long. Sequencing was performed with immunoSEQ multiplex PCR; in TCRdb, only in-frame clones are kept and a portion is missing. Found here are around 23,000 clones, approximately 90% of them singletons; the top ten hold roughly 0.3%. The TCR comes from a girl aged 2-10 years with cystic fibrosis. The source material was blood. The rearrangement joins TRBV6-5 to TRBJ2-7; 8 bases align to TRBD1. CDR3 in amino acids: CASTPGGRNEQYF. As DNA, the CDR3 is TGTGCCAGCACCCCAGGGGGCCGGAACGAGCAGTACTTC.